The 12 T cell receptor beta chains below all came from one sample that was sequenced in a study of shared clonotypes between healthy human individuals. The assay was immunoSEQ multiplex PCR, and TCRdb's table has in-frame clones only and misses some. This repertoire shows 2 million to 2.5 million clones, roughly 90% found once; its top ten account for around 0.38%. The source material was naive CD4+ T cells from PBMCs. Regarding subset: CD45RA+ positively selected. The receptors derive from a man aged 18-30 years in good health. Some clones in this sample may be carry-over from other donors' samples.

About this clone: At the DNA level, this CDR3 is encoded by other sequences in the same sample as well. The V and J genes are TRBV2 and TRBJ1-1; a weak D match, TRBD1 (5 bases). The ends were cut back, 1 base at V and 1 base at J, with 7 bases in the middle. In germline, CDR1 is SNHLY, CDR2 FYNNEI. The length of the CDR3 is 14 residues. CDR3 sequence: CASSEGQGNTEAFF. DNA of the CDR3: TGTGCCAGCAGTGAAGGGCAGGGGAACACTGAAGCTTTCTTT.

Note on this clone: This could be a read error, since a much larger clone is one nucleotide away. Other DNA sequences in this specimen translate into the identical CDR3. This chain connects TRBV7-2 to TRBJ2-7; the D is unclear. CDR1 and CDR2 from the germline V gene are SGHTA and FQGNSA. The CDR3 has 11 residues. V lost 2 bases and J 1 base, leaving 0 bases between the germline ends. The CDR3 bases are TGTGCCAGCAGCTTATCCTACGAGCAGTACTTC. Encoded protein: CASSLSYEQYF.

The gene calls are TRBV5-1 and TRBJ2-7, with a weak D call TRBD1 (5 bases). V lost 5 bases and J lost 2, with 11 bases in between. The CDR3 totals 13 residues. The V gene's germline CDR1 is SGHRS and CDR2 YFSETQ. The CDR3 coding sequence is TGCGCCAGCAGTCAAGACAGTCCCTACGAGCAGTACTTC. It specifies CASSQDSPYEQYF.

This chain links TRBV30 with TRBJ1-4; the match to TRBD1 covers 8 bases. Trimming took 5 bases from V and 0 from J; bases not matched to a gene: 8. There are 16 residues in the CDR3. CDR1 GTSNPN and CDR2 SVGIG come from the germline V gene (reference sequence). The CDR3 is CAWRTGREATNEKLFF. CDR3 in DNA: TGTGCCTGGCGGACAGGGCGGGAAGCAACTAATGAAAAACTGTTTTTT. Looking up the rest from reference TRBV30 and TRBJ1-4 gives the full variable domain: SQTIHQWPATLVQPVGSPLSLECTVEGTSNPNLYWYRQAAGRGLQLLFYSVGIGQISSEVPQNLSASRPQDRQFILSSKKLLLSDSGFYLCAWRTGREATNEKLFFGSGTQLSVL.

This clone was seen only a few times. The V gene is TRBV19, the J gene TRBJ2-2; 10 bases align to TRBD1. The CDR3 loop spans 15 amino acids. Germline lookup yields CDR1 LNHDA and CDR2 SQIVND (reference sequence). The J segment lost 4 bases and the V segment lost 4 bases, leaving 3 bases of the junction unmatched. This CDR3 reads CASSRTGGRTGELFF. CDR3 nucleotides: TGTGCCAGTAGTAGGACAGGGGGGCGCACCGGGGAGCTGTTTTTT.

The CDR3, as DNA: TGTGCCTGGAGTGTATTTCGGGGCTCTGGAAACACCATATATTTT. As protein: CAWSVFRGSGNTIYF. The V call is TRBV30, the J call TRBJ1-3; D uncertain. The V and J ends lost 0 bases and 0 bases respectively, with 9 bases between them. The CDR3 loop spans 15 amino acids. Germline CDR1 and CDR2: GTSNPN and SVGIG (reference sequence).

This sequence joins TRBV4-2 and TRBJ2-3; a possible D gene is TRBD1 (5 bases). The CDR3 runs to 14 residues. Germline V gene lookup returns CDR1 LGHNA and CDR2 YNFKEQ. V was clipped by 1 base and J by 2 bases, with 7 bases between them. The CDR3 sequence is CASSQGGPTDTQYF. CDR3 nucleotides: TGTGCCAGCAGCCAAGGGGGCCCCACAGATACGCAGTATTTT.

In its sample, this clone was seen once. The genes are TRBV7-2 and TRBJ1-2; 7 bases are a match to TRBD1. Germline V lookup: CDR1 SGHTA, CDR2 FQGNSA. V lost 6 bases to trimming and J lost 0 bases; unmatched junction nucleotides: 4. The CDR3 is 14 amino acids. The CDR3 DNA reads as TGTGCCAGCAGATCCGGGACAGCTAACTATGGCTACACCTTC. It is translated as CASRSGTANYGYTF.

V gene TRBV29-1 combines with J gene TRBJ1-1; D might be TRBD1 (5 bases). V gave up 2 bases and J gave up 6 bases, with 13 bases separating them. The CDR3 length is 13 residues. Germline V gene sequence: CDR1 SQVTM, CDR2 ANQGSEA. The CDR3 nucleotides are TGCAGCGTTGAAAGGGGATTTCACGCTGAAGCTTTCTTT. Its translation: CSVERGFHAEAFF.

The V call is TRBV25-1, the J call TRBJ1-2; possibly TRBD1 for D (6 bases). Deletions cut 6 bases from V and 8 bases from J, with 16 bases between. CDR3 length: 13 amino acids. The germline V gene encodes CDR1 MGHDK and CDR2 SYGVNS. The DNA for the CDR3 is TGTGCCAGCAGCCTCACAGGGTTCGTCGGCTACACCTTC. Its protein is CASSLTGFVGYTF.

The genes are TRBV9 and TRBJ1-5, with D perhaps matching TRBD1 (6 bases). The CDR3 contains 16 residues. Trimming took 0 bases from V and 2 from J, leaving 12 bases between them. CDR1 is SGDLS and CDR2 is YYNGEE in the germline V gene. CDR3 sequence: CASSVGGAEGNQPQHF. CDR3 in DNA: TGTGCCAGCAGCGTAGGGGGGGCAGAAGGCAATCAGCCCCAGCATTTT.

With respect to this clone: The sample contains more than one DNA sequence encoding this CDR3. The CDR3 DNA follows: TGTGCCAGCAGCTTAGGACAGGGGGACGAGCAGTACTTC. It translates to CASSLGQGDEQYF. V gene TRBV5-4 combines with J gene TRBJ2-7, with 10 positions matching TRBD1. The CDR3 sequence is 13 residues long. Germline V gene lookup returns CDR1 SGHNT and CDR2 YYREEE (reference sequence). Unmatched junction bases numbered 1, after V lost 2 bases and J lost 5 bases.